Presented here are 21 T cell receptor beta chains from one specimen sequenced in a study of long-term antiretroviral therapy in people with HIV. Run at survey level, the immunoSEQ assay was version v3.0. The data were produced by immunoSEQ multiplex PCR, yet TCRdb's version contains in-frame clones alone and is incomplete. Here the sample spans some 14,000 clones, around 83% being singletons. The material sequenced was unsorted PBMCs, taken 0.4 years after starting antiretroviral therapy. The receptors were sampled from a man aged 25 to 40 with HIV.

As DNA, the CDR3 is TGTGCCATCCGGGACAGCTCCTTCAACTATGGCTACACCTTC. Translation gives CAIRDSSFNYGYTF. The rearrangement uses TRBV7-9 and TRBJ1-2; 7 bases fit TRBD1. The CDR3 is 14 amino acids. Germline CDR1 is SEHNR and CDR2 is FQNEAQ (reference sequence). V lost 10 bases to trimming and J lost 2 bases; unmatched junction nucleotides: 10.

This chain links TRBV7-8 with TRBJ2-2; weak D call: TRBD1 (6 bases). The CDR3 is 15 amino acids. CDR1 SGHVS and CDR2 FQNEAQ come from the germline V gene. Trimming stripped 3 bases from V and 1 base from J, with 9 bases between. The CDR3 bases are TGTGCCAGCAGCTTCAGGGGACGGAACACCGGGGAGCTGTTTTTT. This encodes CASSFRGRNTGELFF.

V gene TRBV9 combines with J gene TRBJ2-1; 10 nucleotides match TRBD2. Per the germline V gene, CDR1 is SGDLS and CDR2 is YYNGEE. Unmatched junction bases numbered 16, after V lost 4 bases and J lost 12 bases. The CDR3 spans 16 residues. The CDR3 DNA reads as TGTGCCAGCAGCCCAACTCACGGGACTAGCGAATTAAGGCAGTTCTTC. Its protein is CASSPTHGTSELRQFF. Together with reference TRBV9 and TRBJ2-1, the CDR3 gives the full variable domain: DSGVTQTPKHLITATGQRVTLRCSPRSGDLSVYWYQQSLDQGLQFLIQYYNGEERAKGNILERFSAQQFPDLHSELNLSSLELGDSALYFCASSPTHGTSELRQFFGPGTRLTVL.

The CDR3 loop is CASSPGTGSLYEQYF. DNA for the CDR3: TGTGCCAGCAGTCCCGGGACAGGGTCTTTATACGAGCAGTACTTC. The chain joins TRBV6-1 to TRBJ2-7, with 9 bases fitting TRBD1. Trimming took 5 bases from V and 4 from J; bases not matched to a gene: 9. This CDR3 contains 15 residues. Germline V lookup: CDR1 MNHNS, CDR2 SASEGT.

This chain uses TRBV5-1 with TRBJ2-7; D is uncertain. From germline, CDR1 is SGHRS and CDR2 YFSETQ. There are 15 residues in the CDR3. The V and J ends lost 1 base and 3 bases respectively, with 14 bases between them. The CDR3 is CASSLLRYGDYEQYF. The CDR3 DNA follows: TGCGCCAGCAGCTTGTTGAGGTATGGAGACTACGAGCAGTACTTC.

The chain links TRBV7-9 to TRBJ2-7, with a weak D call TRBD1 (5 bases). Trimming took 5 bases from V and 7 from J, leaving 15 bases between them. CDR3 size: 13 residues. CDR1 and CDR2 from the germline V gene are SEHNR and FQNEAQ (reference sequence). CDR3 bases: TGTGCCAGCAGCATAGAGGTGACAGTTGAGCAGTACTTC. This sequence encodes CASSIEVTVEQYF. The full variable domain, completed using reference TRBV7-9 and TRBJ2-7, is DTGVSQNPRHKITKRGQNVTFRCDPISEHNRLYWYRQTLGQGPEFLTYFQNEAQLEKSRLLSDRFSAERPKGSFSTLEIQRTEQGDSAMYLCASSIEVTVEQYFGPGTRLTVT.

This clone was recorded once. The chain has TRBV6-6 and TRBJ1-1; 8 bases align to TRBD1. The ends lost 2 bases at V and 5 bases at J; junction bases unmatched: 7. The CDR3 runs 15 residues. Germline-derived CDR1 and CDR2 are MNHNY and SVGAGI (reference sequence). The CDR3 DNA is TGTGCCAGCAGTTACCGCCAGGGGGCTGAAACTGAAGCTTTCTTT. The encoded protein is CASSYRQGAETEAFF.

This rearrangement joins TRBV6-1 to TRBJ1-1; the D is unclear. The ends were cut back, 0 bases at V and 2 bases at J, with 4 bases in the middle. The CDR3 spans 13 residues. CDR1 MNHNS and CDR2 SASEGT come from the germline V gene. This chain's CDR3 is CASSEAINTEAFF. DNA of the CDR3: TGTGCCAGCAGTGAAGCAATAAACACTGAAGCTTTCTTT.

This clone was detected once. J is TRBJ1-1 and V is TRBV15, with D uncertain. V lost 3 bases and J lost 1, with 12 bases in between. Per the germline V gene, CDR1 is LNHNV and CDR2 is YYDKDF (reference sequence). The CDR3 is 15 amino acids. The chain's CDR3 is CATSRSPTENTEAFF. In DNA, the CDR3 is TGTGCCACCAGCAGGAGCCCAACGGAGAACACTGAAGCTTTCTTT.

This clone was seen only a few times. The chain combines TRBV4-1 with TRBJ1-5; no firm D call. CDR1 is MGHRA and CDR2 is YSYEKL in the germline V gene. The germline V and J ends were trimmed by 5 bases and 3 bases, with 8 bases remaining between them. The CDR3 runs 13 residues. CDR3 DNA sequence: TGCGCCAGCAGCGTCCAGATCAATCAGCCCCAGCATTTT. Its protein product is CASSVQINQPQHF.

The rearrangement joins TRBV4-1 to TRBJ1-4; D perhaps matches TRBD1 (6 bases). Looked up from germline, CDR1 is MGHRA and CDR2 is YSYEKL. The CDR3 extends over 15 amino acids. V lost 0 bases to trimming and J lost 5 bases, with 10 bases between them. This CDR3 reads CASSQDGQGNEKLFF. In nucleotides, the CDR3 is TGCGCCAGCAGCCAAGATGGGCAGGGGAATGAAAAACTGTTTTTT.

The DNA for the CDR3 is TGCGCCAGCAGCCGGACTAGCGGGAGGAGCTCCTACAATGAGCAGTTCTTC. This gives the protein CASSRTSGRSSYNEQFF. The V gene is TRBV5-1, the J gene TRBJ2-1; 14 nucleotides line up with TRBD2. Losses at the gene ends were 4 bases for V and 0 bases for J; bases not matched to a gene: 3. The length of the CDR3 is 17 residues. CDR1 SGHRS and CDR2 YFSETQ come from the germline V gene. Complete variable domain (other parts from reference TRBV5-1 and TRBJ2-1): KAGVTQTPRYLIKTRGQQVTLSCSPISGHRSVSWYQQTPGQGLQFLFEYFSETQRNKGNFPGRFSGRQFSNSRSEMNVSTLELGDSALYLCASSRTSGRSSYNEQFFGPGTRLTVL.

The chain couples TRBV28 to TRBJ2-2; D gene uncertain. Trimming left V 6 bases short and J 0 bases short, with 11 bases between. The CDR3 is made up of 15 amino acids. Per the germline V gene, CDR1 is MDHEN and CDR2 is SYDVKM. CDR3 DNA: TGTGCCAGCAGAGTCACTTTAACGAACACCGGGGAGCTGTTTTTT. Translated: CASRVTLTNTGELFF.

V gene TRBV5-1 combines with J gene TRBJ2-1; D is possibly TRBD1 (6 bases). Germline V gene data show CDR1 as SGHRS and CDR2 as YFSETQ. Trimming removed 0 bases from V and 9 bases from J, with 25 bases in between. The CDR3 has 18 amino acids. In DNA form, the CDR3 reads TGCGCCAGCAGCTTGGCTTTACCTACTATGGGGGCAACGGGTGAGCAGTTCTTC. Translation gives CASSLALPTMGATGEQFF. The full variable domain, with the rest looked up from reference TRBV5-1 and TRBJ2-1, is KAGVTQTPRYLIKTRGQQVTLSCSPISGHRSVSWYQQTPGQGLQFLFEYFSETQRNKGNFPGRFSGRQFSNSRSEMNVSTLELGDSALYLCASSLALPTMGATGEQFFGPGTRLTVL.

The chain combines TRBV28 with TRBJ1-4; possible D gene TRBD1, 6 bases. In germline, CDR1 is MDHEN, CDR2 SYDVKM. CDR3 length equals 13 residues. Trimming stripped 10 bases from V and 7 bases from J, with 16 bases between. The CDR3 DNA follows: TGTGCCACGTCATCAGGGGTTGCTGAAAAACTGTTTTTT. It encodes CATSSGVAEKLFF.

The CDR3, as DNA: TGTGCCAGCAGCGTAGATCCCTACACAGATACGCAGTATTTT. Translation: CASSVDPYTDTQYF. The rearrangement uses TRBV9 and TRBJ2-3, with D unresolved. This CDR3 contains 14 residues. Between the trimmed V and J ends, which lost 0 bases and 2 bases, there was a span of 7 bases. Germline lookup yields CDR1 SGDLS and CDR2 YYNGEE.

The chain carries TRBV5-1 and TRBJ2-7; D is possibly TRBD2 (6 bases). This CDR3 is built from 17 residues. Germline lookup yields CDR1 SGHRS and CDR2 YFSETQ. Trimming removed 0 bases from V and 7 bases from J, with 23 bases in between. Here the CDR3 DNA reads TGCGCCAGCAGCTTGGAGGGAGGTCATGCAAAAGGTCGGGAGCAGTACTTC. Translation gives CASSLEGGHAKGREQYF.

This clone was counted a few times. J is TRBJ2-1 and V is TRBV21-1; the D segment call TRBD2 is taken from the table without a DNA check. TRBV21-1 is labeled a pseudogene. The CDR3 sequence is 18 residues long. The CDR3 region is CASSRSGTSGSYLNEQFF. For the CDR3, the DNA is TGTGCCAGCAGCAGATCCGGGACTAGCGGGAGCTACCTGAATGAGCAGTTCTTC.

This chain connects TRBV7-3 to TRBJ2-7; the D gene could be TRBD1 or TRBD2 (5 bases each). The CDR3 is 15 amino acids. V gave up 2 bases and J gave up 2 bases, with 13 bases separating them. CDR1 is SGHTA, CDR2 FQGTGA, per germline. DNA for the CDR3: TGTGCCAGCAGCTTATCGGCTGGGGGAACCTACGAGCAGTACTTC. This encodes CASSLSAGGTYEQYF.

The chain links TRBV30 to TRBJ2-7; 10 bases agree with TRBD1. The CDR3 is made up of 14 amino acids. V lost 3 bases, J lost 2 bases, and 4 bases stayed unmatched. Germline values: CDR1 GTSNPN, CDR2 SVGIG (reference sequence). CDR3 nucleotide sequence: TGTGCCTGGAGCGCTGGGACAGGGGCCTACGAGCAGTACTTC. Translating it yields CAWSAGTGAYEQYF.

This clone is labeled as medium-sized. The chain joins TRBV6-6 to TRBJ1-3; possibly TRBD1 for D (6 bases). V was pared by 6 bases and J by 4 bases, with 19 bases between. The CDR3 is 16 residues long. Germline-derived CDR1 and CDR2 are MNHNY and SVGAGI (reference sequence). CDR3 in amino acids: CASSPPGHLRGNTIYF. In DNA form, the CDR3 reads TGTGCCAGCAGCCCCCCGGGACACTTAAGGGGAAACACCATATATTTT.